The 25 T cell receptor beta chains given below trace back to one sample, sequenced in a study of cytomegalovirus exposure and HLA in healthy donors. Assay: immunoSEQ multiplex PCR; the TCRdb copy retains only in-frame clones and omits some. The table shows around 70,000 clones, with 90% to 95% occurring only once. The sample consisted of PBMCs. All receptors derive from a man aged 18-30 years in good health and CMV-seronegative.

V is TRBV28 and J is TRBJ1-2; TRBD1 matches at 8 bases. The germline V gene encodes CDR1 MDHEN and CDR2 SYDVKM. CDR3 length: 14 amino acids. J was trimmed by 4 bases and V by 6 bases; bases with no gene match: 7. CDR3 amino acids: CASSGQGSVYGYTF. The CDR3 bases are TGTGCCAGCAGCGGACAGGGTTCTGTCTATGGCTACACCTTC.

This chain links TRBV11-2 with TRBJ2-1; possible D gene TRBD1, 5 bases. Per the germline V gene, CDR1 is SGHAT and CDR2 is FQNNGV. V lost 5 bases and J lost 5, with 19 bases in between. The CDR3 extends over 16 amino acids. Here the CDR3 DNA reads TGTGCCAGCAGCAGAAGCAGGGCAACTCGAAACAATGAGCAGTTCTTC. It is translated as CASSRSRATRNNEQFF.

This rearrangement joins TRBV5-6 to TRBJ2-2; 12 nucleotides agree with TRBD1. Germline CDR1 and CDR2: SGHDT and YYEEEE. The length of the CDR3 is 17 residues. After removal of 1 base from V and 6 bases from J, the junction contained 7 bases not matched to a gene. CDR3 DNA: TGTGCCAGCAGCTTGTTGGGACAGGGGGCGCGTGCCGGGGAGCTGTTTTTT. Protein product: CASSLLGQGARAGELFF.

The chain recombines TRBV18 with TRBJ2-7; D perhaps matches TRBD1 (5 bases). The germline V gene encodes CDR1 KGHSH and CDR2 LQKENI. Trimming took 2 bases from V and 4 from J, leaving 9 bases between them. This CDR3 comprises 13 residues. The CDR3 DNA reads TGTGCCAGCTCACCAGAAGACAGTTACGAGCAGTACTTC. It codes for CASSPEDSYEQYF.

The chain uses TRBV4-1 and TRBJ2-3; 11 positions agree with TRBD1. CDR1 and CDR2 (germline): MGHRA, YSYEKL. With V trimmed by 5 bases and J by 0 bases, 10 bases remained unmatched. The CDR3 is 18 amino acids. The CDR3 DNA sequence: TGCGCCAGCAGCTATCGGACAGGGGGCGTGGGGAGCACAGATACGCAGTATTTT. It encodes CASSYRTGGVGSTDTQYF.

V usage is TRBV28 and J usage is TRBJ2-7, with 7 bases fitting TRBD1. Germline trimming cut 8 bases from V and 6 bases from J; bases unmatched to any gene: 7. The CDR3 consists of 12 residues. Germline V lookup: CDR1 MDHEN, CDR2 SYDVKM. The CDR3 DNA is TGTGCCAGCCGGCAGGGGGAAGCCGAGCAGTACTTC. Protein sequence: CASRQGEAEQYF.

This clone has more than one count but fewer than ten. This chain uses TRBV5-4 with TRBJ2-3, with 8 positions matching TRBD2. Germline values: CDR1 SGHNT, CDR2 YYREEE (reference sequence). This CDR3 is built from 15 residues. Trimming at V came to 5 bases and at J to 1 base, leaving 6 bases not matched to a gene. CDR3 nucleotide sequence: TGTGCCAGCAGGAAGCGGGAGCAAGGCACAGATACGCAGTATTTT. Translated: CASRKREQGTDTQYF.

This chain connects TRBV27 to TRBJ1-1; tentatively, D is TRBD1 (6 bases). Trimming pared 6 bases from V and 0 bases from J, leaving 11 bases between. CDR3 length: 14 amino acids. Germline V gene sequence: CDR1 MNHEY, CDR2 SMNVEV (reference sequence). CDR3 bases: TGTGCCAGCAGCCGGGACACTTTGAACACTGAAGCTTTCTTT. It translates to CASSRDTLNTEAFF.

The V and J genes are TRBV4-3 and TRBJ2-7, with TRBD2 matching 8 bases. CDR1 LGHNA and CDR2 YSLEER come from the germline V gene. The CDR3 has 14 amino acids. V trimming: 2 bases; J trimming: 5 bases; junction bases outside the gene matches: 5. The CDR3 region is CASSQQRELDEQYF. The CDR3 DNA sequence: TGCGCCAGCAGCCAACAGCGGGAGTTGGACGAGCAGTACTTC.

The V gene is TRBV10-3, the J gene TRBJ2-1; D perhaps matches TRBD2 (6 bases). The V end was cut by 4 bases, the J end by 9 bases, with 16 bases between. In germline, CDR1 is ENHRY, CDR2 SYGVKD. CDR3 size: 14 residues. The CDR3 region has the DNA TGTGCCATCAGTGGGGCTAGCGTGGTTGGTGAGCAGTTCTTC. Its protein product is CAISGASVVGEQFF.

In this sample, this clone turned up once. J is TRBJ1-5 and V is TRBV28; the D gene is possibly TRBD1 (6 bases). Germline V CDR1 and CDR2: MDHEN, SYDVKM. Trimming took off 6 bases at V and 0 bases at J, with 9 bases between the two ends. The CDR3 length is 14 residues. The CDR3 protein is CASRDSHSNQPQHF. The CDR3 DNA reads as TGTGCCAGCAGGGACAGCCATAGCAATCAGCCCCAGCATTTT.

This chain uses TRBV4-2 with TRBJ2-7; 7 positions agree with TRBD2. Trimming removed 1 base from V and 1 base from J; junction bases left unmatched: 4. Germline V gene lookup returns CDR1 LGHNA and CDR2 YNFKEQ. The length of the CDR3 is 15 residues. The CDR3 spells CASSQGTSESYEQYF. The CDR3 nucleotides read TGTGCCAGCAGCCAAGGAACTAGCGAGTCCTACGAGCAGTACTTC.

The chain links TRBV4-3 to TRBJ2-3, with TRBD2 identical over 7 bases. V gave up 1 base and J gave up 4 bases; unmatched junction bases: 8. Looked up from germline, CDR1 is LGHNA and CDR2 is YSLEER. This CDR3 region has 16 residues. CDR3 amino acids: CASSQGSGRSADTQYF. For the CDR3, the DNA is TGCGCCAGCAGCCAAGGGTCCGGGAGGAGCGCAGATACGCAGTATTTT.

The rearrangement joins TRBV7-2 to TRBJ2-2, with 8 bases lining up with TRBD2. From germline, CDR1 is SGHTA and CDR2 FQGNSA. The trim removed 2 bases at V and 6 bases at J, leaving 8 bases unmatched. The CDR3 contains 16 residues. The CDR3 sequence is CASSLSKREIAGELFF. CDR3 in DNA: TGTGCCAGCAGCTTATCGAAGCGGGAGATCGCCGGGGAGCTGTTTTTT. The full variable domain, in which reference TRBV7-2 and TRBJ2-2 provide the parts outside the CDR3, is GAGVSQSPSNKVTEKGKDVELRCDPISGHTALYWYRQSLGQGLEFLIYFQGNSAPDKSGLPSDRFSAERTGGSVSTLTIQRTQQEDSAVYLCASSLSKREIAGELFFGEGSRLTVL.

V usage is TRBV28 and J usage is TRBJ2-5; no clear D gene. From germline, CDR1 is MDHEN and CDR2 SYDVKM. CDR3 length equals 15 residues. Trimming removed 6 bases at V and 5 bases at J, with 19 bases between. The CDR3 spells CASSPMVRMTETQYF. Written as DNA, the CDR3 is TGTGCCAGCAGCCCCATGGTGCGGATGACGGAGACCCAGTACTTC.

This sequence joins TRBV29-1 and TRBJ2-1; possibly TRBD2 for D (6 bases). V was cut by 5 bases and J by 8 bases, with 16 bases left in between. The CDR3 is made up of 13 amino acids. Germline V CDR1 and CDR2: SQVTM, ANQGSEA. Here the CDR3 DNA reads TGCAGCGTTAAGACACGGGGGTGGGATGAGCAGTTCTTC. This codes for CSVKTRGWDEQFF.

The chain couples TRBV18 to TRBJ2-5, with 10 nucleotides matching TRBD2. V lost 6 bases and J lost 5; bases outside the gene matches: 9. Germline loops: CDR1 KGHSH, CDR2 LQKENI. The CDR3 is made up of 15 amino acids. CDR3 sequence (DNA): TGTGCCAGCTCCCACATGCTAGCGGGAGTGGAGACCCAGTACTTC. This translates into CASSHMLAGVETQYF.

V is TRBV10-3 and J is TRBJ2-7, with no clear D. The CDR3 is 13 amino acids. From germline, CDR1 is ENHRY and CDR2 SYGVKD. Trimming stripped 2 bases from V and 2 bases from J, with 7 bases between. The CDR3: CAISEGLPYEQYF. For the CDR3, the DNA is TGTGCCATCAGTGAGGGCCTGCCCTACGAGCAGTACTTC.

The V call is TRBV7-2, the J call TRBJ2-6, with TRBD1 matching over 10 bases. Trimming at V came to 4 bases and at J to 3 bases, leaving 12 bases not matched to a gene. This CDR3 has 19 amino acids. The germline CDR1 and CDR2 sequences are SGHTA and FQGNSA. CDR3 sequence: CASSSPGDRGNVGANVLTF. The CDR3 nucleotides read TGTGCCAGCAGCTCCCCGGGGGACAGGGGAAATGTTGGGGCCAACGTCCTGACTTTC.

The chain joins TRBV7-9 to TRBJ2-2, with 10 nucleotides matching TRBD1. J lost 3 bases, V lost 4 bases, and 5 bases had no gene match. Germline V gene data show CDR1 as SEHNR and CDR2 as FQNEAQ (reference sequence). The CDR3 length is 16 residues. The CDR3 nucleotides are TGTGCCAGCAGCTCCCGGGACAGGGGAGACACCGGGGAGCTGTTTTTT. Its translation is CASSSRDRGDTGELFF.

The chain links TRBV7-2 to TRBJ2-7; 11 bases map to TRBD2. Germline CDR1 and CDR2: SGHTA and FQGNSA. Unmatched junction bases numbered 10, after V lost 3 bases and J lost 3 bases. The CDR3 extends over 17 amino acids. DNA of the CDR3: TGTGCCAGCAGCTTGACGCTAGCGGGAGGCAGGATCTACGAGCAGTACTTC. Translation: CASSLTLAGGRIYEQYF. The full variable domain, rest sourced from reference TRBV7-2 and TRBJ2-7, is GAGVSQSPSNKVTEKGKDVELRCDPISGHTALYWYRQSLGQGLEFLIYFQGNSAPDKSGLPSDRFSAERTGGSVSTLTIQRTQQEDSAVYLCASSLTLAGGRIYEQYFGPGTRLTVT.

V usage is TRBV19 and J usage is TRBJ1-1; D possibly corresponds to TRBD1 (6 bases). CDR1 is LNHDA, CDR2 SQIVND, per germline (reference sequence). Trimming shortened V by 5 bases and J by 8 bases, and 21 bases separated the two germline ends. This CDR3 comprises 15 residues. The CDR3: CASSSLAGVPREAFF. The CDR3 DNA follows: TGTGCCAGTAGTTCCTTGGCAGGGGTCCCCAGGGAAGCTTTCTTT.

The chain is built from TRBV27 and TRBJ2-3, with TRBD2 as a possible D gene (7 bases). The germline gives CDR1 MNHEY, CDR2 SMNVEV (reference sequence). This CDR3 contains 16 residues. Trimming removed 6 bases from V and 6 bases from J, with 22 bases in between. The CDR3, as DNA: TGTGCCAGCAGCCGATACAGGGAGGGCCTGGGGGATACGCAGTATTTT. Translated, it gives CASSRYREGLGDTQYF.

The chain is built from TRBV5-1 and TRBJ2-7; 7 bases fit TRBD2. The V and J ends lost 4 bases and 4 bases, in that order; junction bases with no gene match: 14. The germline gives CDR1 SGHRS, CDR2 YFSETQ. CDR3 length: 16 residues. CDR3 loop: CASSPGLDRLSYEQYF. CDR3 sequence (DNA): TGCGCCAGCAGCCCCGGACTAGATAGACTGTCTTACGAGCAGTACTTC.

This clone showed up just once. The rearrangement joins TRBV5-1 to TRBJ2-7; 7 nucleotides align to TRBD2. This CDR3 is 13 amino acids long. The J segment lost 2 bases and the V segment lost 4 bases, leaving 3 bases of the junction unmatched. Per the germline V gene, CDR1 is SGHRS and CDR2 is YFSETQ. DNA of the CDR3: TGCGCCAGCAGCCTAGCGGATACCTACGAGCAGTACTTC. This encodes CASSLADTYEQYF.